The clone carrying this T cell receptor beta chain turned up a few times. Its antigen remains unidentified. This record comes from a study of early T cells in non-severe SARS-CoV-2 infection. About the study: Unsorted whole-blood RNA was sequenced in bulk, leaving chains unpaired.

Broader study findings: Anti-spike CD8 responses were favored by VDJdb matching, which missed private and CD4 specificities.

Each cDNA molecule carried a unique molecular identifier. Via MiXCR, TCRdb re-called the 5' RACE reads, giving one row per CDR3 protein. The sample contains some 78,000 distinct CDR3 sequences, under 15% of which appear only once. The J segment lost 0 bases and the V segment lost 4 bases, leaving 5 bases of the junction unmatched. This CDR3 is 17 amino acids long. Germline V gene lookup returns CDR1 SGHNT and CDR2 YENEEA. What was sequenced was whole blood. This clonotype was sampled from an adult who was a healthcare worker with PCR-confirmed SARS-CoV-2 infection or an uninfected control (not recorded which). This chain joins TRBV11-3 and TRBJ2-6, with TRBD1 identical over 8 bases. This chain's CDR3 is CASSSQGTGSGANVLTF. The DNA for the CDR3 is TGTGCCAGCAGCTCGCAGGGGACAGGCTCTGGGGCCAACGTCCTGACTTTC.